This T cell receptor (beta chain) was retrieved from a study of early T cells in non-severe SARS-CoV-2 infection. Study overall: Chains were unpaired, as sequencing was done on bulk RNA from unsorted whole blood.

The length of the CDR3 is 15 residues. After removal of 0 bases from V and 6 bases from J, the junction contained 5 bases not matched to a gene. Separate cDNA molecules each had unique molecular identifiers attached to them. TCRdb recomputed calls from the 5' RACE reads with MiXCR, one row per CDR3 protein. The table records about 97,000 distinct CDR3 sequences, approximately 11% of them present only once. This clonotype was picked up a small number of times. Material: whole blood, obtained at baseline. This receptor was taken from an adult who was a healthcare worker with PCR-confirmed SARS-CoV-2 infection or an uninfected control (not recorded which). The gene calls are TRBV12-3 or TRBV12-4 and TRBJ2-1; 7 nucleotides align to TRBD2. In DNA form, the CDR3 reads TGTGCCAGCAGTTTAGCGGGAGGGTTTGGCAATGAGCAGTTCTTC. Residues: CASSLAGGFGNEQFF.